The 25 T cell receptor beta chains listed next were all sequenced from one sample in a study of CD8+ T cells in alopecia areata. RNA was extracted and reverse transcribed into cDNA as the sequencing template. The method was immunoSEQ multiplex PCR; TCRdb's version includes in-frame clones alone and lacks a portion of them. The profile shows roughly 100,000 clones, 55% of them singletons. Sequencing input: CD4+ T cells sorted from blood. Receptors were obtained from a human donor in good health.

This rearrangement joins TRBV27 to TRBJ1-1, with unresolved D. V shed 2 bases and J shed 11 bases, with 15 bases lying between them. The CDR3 totals 13 residues. From germline, CDR1 is MNHEY and CDR2 SMNVEV (reference sequence). Written as DNA, the CDR3 is TGTGCCAGCAGTTTAAAGACCAGCGAAGGGGCTTTCTTT. This codes for CASSLKTSEGAFF.

The V gene is TRBV5-4, the J gene TRBJ1-2; possibly TRBD1 for D (5 bases). Germline V lookup: CDR1 SGHNT, CDR2 YYREEE (reference sequence). Trimming took 4 bases from V and 3 from J, leaving 10 bases between them. The CDR3 totals 13 residues. The CDR3 loop reads CASSRGDHYGYTF. The CDR3 DNA is TGTGCCAGCAGCCGAGGGGACCACTATGGCTACACCTTC.

This clone occurred many times. J is TRBJ1-5 and V is TRBV6-5; the D gene is possibly TRBD1 (5 bases). This CDR3 region has 15 residues. Germline loops: CDR1 MNHEY, CDR2 SVGAGI. Trimming shortened V by 7 bases and J by 7 bases, and 20 bases separated the two germline ends. CDR3 coding DNA: TGTGCCAGCACCATGAAAATCGGGGCAGGGCAGCCCCAGCATTTT. Translation: CASTMKIGAGQPQHF.

As concerns this clone: This sample also contains other DNA sequences that code for the same CDR3. The chain recombines TRBV29-1 with TRBJ1-1, with D unresolved. Trimming took off 4 bases at V and 1 base at J, with 4 bases between the two ends. CDR1 is SQVTM, CDR2 ANQGSEA, per germline. The CDR3 runs 11 residues. The CDR3 DNA reads as TGCAGCGTTGGGAGGAACACTGAAGCTTTCTTT. Translating gives CSVGRNTEAFF.

The chain uses TRBV30 and TRBJ2-5; D gene unclear. Germline assignment: CDR1 GTSNPN and CDR2 SVGIG (reference sequence). This CDR3 has 16 residues. V was clipped by 2 bases and J by 1 base, with 17 bases between them. CDR3 sequence: CAWSSRTASIQETQYF. The CDR3 DNA reads as TGTGCCTGGAGTAGCCGGACCGCGTCTATCCAAGAGACCCAGTACTTC. Full variable domain (remainder filled in from reference TRBV30 and TRBJ2-5): SQTIHQWPATLVQPVGSPLSLECTVEGTSNPNLYWYRQAAGRGLQLLFYSVGIGQISSEVPQNLSASRPQDRQFILSSKKLLLSDSGFYLCAWSSRTASIQETQYFGPGTRLLVL.

V usage is TRBV4-2 and J usage is TRBJ1-2; D is unresolved. Germline lookup yields CDR1 LGHNA and CDR2 YNFKEQ. This CDR3 is built from 13 residues. V was clipped by 0 bases and J by 8 bases, with 10 bases between them. CDR3 bases: TGTGCCAGCAGCCAAGATCTCATATTCGGCTACACCTTC. Translation gives CASSQDLIFGYTF.

V gene TRBV30 combines with J gene TRBJ2-6; D is undetermined. This CDR3 is 13 amino acids long. With 2 bases removed from V and 4 bases from J, the gap between germline ends came to 6 bases. Germline CDR1 GTSNPN, CDR2 SVGIG (reference sequence). CDR3 protein: CAWSPPGANVLTF. The CDR3 DNA is TGTGCCTGGAGTCCCCCAGGGGCCAACGTCCTGACTTTC.

This rearrangement joins TRBV6-5 to TRBJ1-2; tentatively, D is TRBD1 (5 bases). This CDR3 contains 16 residues. Germline values: CDR1 MNHEY, CDR2 SVGAGI. Between the trimmed V and J ends, which lost 4 bases and 8 bases, there was a span of 23 bases. The CDR3 reads CASSSLSGTSLGGYTF. CDR3 DNA: TGTGCCAGCAGTTCTTTATCCGGGACCTCCTTAGGGGGCTACACCTTC.

The chain employs TRBV7-2 and TRBJ2-3; D call uncertain. The CDR3 extends over 12 amino acids. Germline CDR1 reads SGHTA; CDR2 reads FQGNSA. V gave up 2 bases and J gave up 6 bases, with 6 bases separating them. CDR3 sequence reads: CASSLYGDTQYF. Here the CDR3 DNA reads TGTGCCAGCAGCTTATACGGGGATACGCAGTATTTT.

The chain carries TRBV2 and TRBJ2-3; D is ambiguous. The V gene's germline CDR1 is SNHLY and CDR2 FYNNEI. CDR3 length equals 13 residues. V was trimmed by 2 bases and J by 3 bases, leaving 6 bases between them. This CDR3 is CASSEPFTDTQYF. The CDR3, as DNA: TGTGCCAGCAGTGAACCCTTTACAGATACGCAGTATTTT.

This clone has a handful of counts. The rearrangement links TRBV30 to TRBJ1-1; D is uncertain. CDR3 length: 14 residues. Trimming stripped 1 base from V and 7 bases from J, with 16 bases between. Germline V gene data show CDR1 as GTSNPN and CDR2 as SVGIG (reference sequence). The CDR3 region is CAWSAGPTFGEAFF. CDR3 nucleotides: TGTGCCTGGAGTGCAGGACCCACTTTTGGTGAAGCTTTCTTT.

The CDR3, as DNA: TGTGCCAGCAGCCTTCAGGTCATCTCCTACGAGCAGTACTTC. Translated, it gives CASSLQVISYEQYF. The rearrangement links TRBV7-9 to TRBJ2-7; D is uncertain. V lost 5 bases, J lost 0 bases, and 11 bases lay in between. The V gene's germline CDR1 is SEHNR and CDR2 FQNEAQ (reference sequence). The CDR3 spans 14 residues.

This clone was seen a few times. V usage is TRBV7-2 and J usage is TRBJ2-5; the D is unclear. This CDR3 spans 15 amino acids. CDR1 is SGHTA, CDR2 FQGNSA, per germline. V was clipped by 2 bases and J by 4 bases, with 14 bases between them. CDR3 sequence: CASSLSWQAIETQYF. The CDR3 DNA follows: TGTGCCAGCAGCTTAAGTTGGCAGGCCATAGAGACCCAGTACTTC.

This clone was counted once. The chain employs TRBV29-1 and TRBJ1-1; D remains unclear. The CDR3 has 12 residues. Trimming cost V 7 bases and J 1 base, with 10 bases left between them. Germline V lookup: CDR1 SQVTM, CDR2 ANQGSEA. CDR3 region: CSGGRGNTEAFF. In DNA form, the CDR3 reads TGCAGCGGCGGACGGGGGAACACTGAAGCTTTCTTT.

Worth noting for this clone: One end of the junction varies from germline; a read error may be responsible. The gene calls are TRBV9 and TRBJ1-2; 7 bases align to TRBD1. Germline V gene sequence: CDR1 SGDLS, CDR2 YYNGEE. The CDR3 loop spans 14 amino acids. CDR3: CASSPSTGNYGNTF. The DNA for the CDR3 is TGTGCCAGCAGCCCCTCGACAGGGAACTATGGCAACACCTTC.

V and J are TRBV29-1 and TRBJ1-2, with D maybe TRBD1 (6 bases). Germline CDR1 is SQVTM and CDR2 is ANQGSEA. The CDR3 has 11 residues. The germline V and J ends were trimmed by 0 bases and 12 bases, with 11 bases remaining between them. The CDR3 sequence: CSVEEGGAHTF. CDR3 DNA: TGCAGCGTTGAAGAGGGGGGGGCCCACACCTTC.

Comments on this clone: This sample includes further DNA sequences coding for the same CDR3. The V and J genes are TRBV30 and TRBJ1-3; maybe TRBD1 (6 bases). The V end lost 2 bases, the J end lost 1 base, and 6 bases lay between the germline ends. This CDR3 spans 13 amino acids. Germline values: CDR1 GTSNPN, CDR2 SVGIG (reference sequence). The CDR3 spells CAWSQGSGNTIYF. The CDR3 region has the DNA TGTGCCTGGAGTCAGGGGTCTGGAAACACCATATATTTT.

This sequence joins TRBV15 and TRBJ2-7; D gene ambiguous. The germline CDR1 and CDR2 sequences are LNHNV and YYDKDF (reference sequence). With 0 bases removed from V and 3 bases from J, the gap between germline ends came to 9 bases. This CDR3 has 14 residues. The CDR3 coding sequence is TGTGCCACCAGCAGAGATGGGCTGCTCTACGAGCAGTACTTC. It yields the protein CATSRDGLLYEQYF.

The rearrangement links TRBV29-1 to TRBJ2-1; D gene uncertain. The CDR3 is 14 amino acids. CDR1 is SQVTM and CDR2 is ANQGSEA in the germline V gene. V lost 5 bases and J 0 bases, leaving 11 bases between the germline ends. CDR3 DNA: TGCAGCGTTCAGGTACTGAGCTCCTACAATGAGCAGTTCTTC. It codes for CSVQVLSSYNEQFF.

There are a few counts of this clone. V usage is TRBV5-4 and J usage is TRBJ1-1; 8 nucleotides line up with TRBD1. The CDR3 runs 14 residues. Germline-derived CDR1 and CDR2 are SGHNT and YYREEE (reference sequence). The trim removed 4 bases at V and 4 bases at J, leaving 6 bases unmatched. CDR3 protein: CASSLGQGGTEAFF. The DNA of the CDR3 is TGTGCCAGCAGCCTTGGACAGGGAGGCACTGAAGCTTTCTTT.

The V gene is TRBV29-1, the J gene TRBJ2-3; D not resolved. The CDR3 loop spans 14 amino acids. The germline V gene has CDR1 SQVTM and CDR2 ANQGSEA. V was trimmed by 3 bases and J by 5 bases, leaving 15 bases between them. This CDR3 is CSVERQISEDTQYF. DNA of the CDR3: TGCAGCGTTGAGAGGCAAATATCGGAAGATACGCAGTATTTT.

The V call is TRBV11-2, the J call TRBJ2-5; 11 nucleotides align to TRBD2. The V gene's germline CDR1 is SGHAT and CDR2 FQNNGV. The CDR3 runs 18 residues. Trimming took 4 bases from V and 4 from J; bases not matched to a gene: 14. CDR3 sequence (DNA): TGTGCCAGCAGCTCACGGACTAGCGGGTTGATGGTAGGAGAGACCCAGTACTTC. Protein product: CASSSRTSGLMVGETQYF.

This clone was seen a few times. The chain carries TRBV30 and TRBJ2-1; D assignment may be TRBD1 or TRBD2 (5 bases each). V was pared by 1 base and J by 8 bases, with 15 bases between. CDR1 is GTSNPN, CDR2 SVGIG, per germline (reference sequence). The CDR3 is 14 residues long. Here the CDR3 reads CAWSGGPGRYEQFF. CDR3 nucleotide sequence: TGTGCCTGGAGTGGGGGACCGGGGAGATATGAGCAGTTCTTC.

J is TRBJ2-7 and V is TRBV2; perhaps TRBD2 as D (6 bases). The CDR3 length is 12 residues. The V and J ends lost 8 bases and 0 bases respectively, with 8 bases between them. Per germline, CDR1 SNHLY and CDR2 FYNNEI. The CDR3 DNA follows: TGTGCCAGCTCGGGGGACTCCTACGAGCAGTACTTC. Encoded protein: CASSGDSYEQYF.

The rearrangement links TRBV6-6 to TRBJ1-2, with D perhaps TRBD1 (5 bases). CDR3 length: 13 amino acids. Per germline, CDR1 MNHNY and CDR2 SVGAGI (reference sequence). V was shortened by 4 bases and J by 0 bases, with 6 bases between the two germline ends. The CDR3 sequence is CASSSTANYGYTF. DNA of the CDR3: TGTGCCAGCAGTTCGACAGCTAACTATGGCTACACCTTC.